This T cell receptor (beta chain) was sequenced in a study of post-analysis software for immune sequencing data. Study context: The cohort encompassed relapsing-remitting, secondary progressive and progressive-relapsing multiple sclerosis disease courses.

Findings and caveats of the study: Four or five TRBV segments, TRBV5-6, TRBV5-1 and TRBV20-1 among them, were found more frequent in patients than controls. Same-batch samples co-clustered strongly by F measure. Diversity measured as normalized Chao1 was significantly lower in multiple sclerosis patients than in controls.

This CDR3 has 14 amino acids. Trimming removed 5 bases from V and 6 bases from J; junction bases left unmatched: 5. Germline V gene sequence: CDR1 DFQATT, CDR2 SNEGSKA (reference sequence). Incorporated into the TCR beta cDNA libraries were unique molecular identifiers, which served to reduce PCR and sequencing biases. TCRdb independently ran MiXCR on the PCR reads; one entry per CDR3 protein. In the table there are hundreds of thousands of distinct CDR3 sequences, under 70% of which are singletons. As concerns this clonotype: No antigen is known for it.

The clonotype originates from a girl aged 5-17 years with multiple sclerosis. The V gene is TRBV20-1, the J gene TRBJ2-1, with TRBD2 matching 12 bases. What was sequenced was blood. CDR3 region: CSAGGTSGFNEQFF. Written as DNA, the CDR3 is TGCAGTGCTGGGGGGACTAGCGGGTTCAATGAGCAGTTCTTC.